This is a list of T cell receptor beta chains from one sample in a study of immune characterization of retroperitoneal liposarcoma. TCRdb passed the PCR reads through MiXCR, listing each CDR3 protein once. Counted here are approximately 13,000 distinct CDR3 sequences, roughly 47% occurring once; the ten biggest clones make up 9% to 15%. The sample consisted of tumor tissue. These receptor sequences come from a female donor with retroperitoneal liposarcoma. Both conserved end residues are part of each CDR3. The D gene is left open where the match is weak. Clone size is given for some rows only: seen once, a few or many times, or a class if the clone is expanded.

D gene: TRBD2; clone size: NA; J gene: TRBJ2-1; V gene: TRBV6-1; CDR3 protein: CASSLDLRLAGGPSQETQFF; CDR3 DNA: TGTGCCAGCAGCCTGGACCTCAGACTAGCGGGAGGGCCGTCCCAAGAGACCCAGTTCTTC
D gene: NA; clone size: many; J gene: TRBJ2-1; V gene: TRBV6-1; CDR3 protein: CASSGGNEQFF; CDR3 DNA: TGTGCCAGCAGTGGGGGGAATGAGCAGTTCTTC
D gene: TRBD1; clone size: NA; J gene: TRBJ1-6; V gene: TRBV7-2; CDR3 protein: CASRGGTGGSPLHF; CDR3 DNA: TGTGCCAGCAGGGGGGGGACAGGGGGATCACCCCTCCACTTT
D gene: NA; clone size: NA; J gene: TRBJ2-3; V gene: TRBV6-1; CDR3 protein: CASSEYYPSTDTQYF; CDR3 DNA: TGTGCCAGCAGTGAATACTACCCTAGCACAGATACGCAGTATTTT
D gene: NA; clone size: NA; J gene: TRBJ1-4; V gene: TRBV5-1; CDR3 protein: CASSRDIGGNEKLFF; CDR3 DNA: TGCGCCAGCAGCCGGGATATCGGGGGGAATGAAAAACTGTTTTTT
D gene: NA; clone size: NA; J gene: TRBJ2-7; V gene: TRBV12-3/TRBV12-4; CDR3 protein: CASSLQGGYYEQYF; CDR3 DNA: TGTGCCAGCAGTTTGCAGGGGGGATACTACGAGCAGTACTTC
D gene: TRBD2; clone size: few; J gene: TRBJ2-4; V gene: TRBV27; CDR3 protein: CASSFSSGSTIQYF; CDR3 DNA: TGTGCCAGCAGTTTTAGTAGCGGGAGTACCATTCAGTACTTC
D gene: NA; clone size: many; J gene: TRBJ2-1; V gene: TRBV6-1; CDR3 protein: CASSETWQSYNEQFF; CDR3 DNA: TGTGCCAGCAGTGAAACATGGCAGTCCTACAATGAGCAGTTCTTC
D gene: NA; clone size: NA; J gene: TRBJ2-7; V gene: TRBV11-2; CDR3 protein: CASSFNSGDYEQYF; CDR3 DNA: TGTGCCAGCAGCTTTAACAGTGGGGACTACGAGCAGTACTTC
D gene: TRBD2; clone size: NA; J gene: TRBJ2-5; V gene: TRBV7-2; CDR3 protein: CASSLARLAGGGETQYF; CDR3 DNA: TGTGCCAGCAGCTTAGCGCGACTAGCGGGGGGTGGGGAGACCCAGTACTTC
D gene: TRBD2; clone size: NA; J gene: TRBJ2-7; V gene: TRBV10-3; CDR3 protein: CAISGTSYEQYF; CDR3 DNA: TGTGCCATCAGTGGGACTAGCTACGAGCAGTACTTC
D gene: NA; clone size: once; J gene: TRBJ2-2; V gene: TRBV6-5; CDR3 protein: CASSYMGDGELFF; CDR3 DNA: TGTGCCAGCAGTTACATGGGGGACGGGGAGCTGTTTTTT
D gene: NA; clone size: medium-sized; J gene: TRBJ2-1; V gene: TRBV6-1; CDR3 protein: CASSDRGSSYEQFF; CDR3 DNA: TGTGCCAGCAGCGACCGGGGAAGCTCCTACGAGCAGTTCTTC
D gene: TRBD1; clone size: NA; J gene: TRBJ2-1; V gene: TRBV7-2; CDR3 protein: CASNPGQASSEQFF; CDR3 DNA: TGTGCCAGCAACCCAGGACAGGCCAGTAGTGAGCAGTTCTTC
D gene: NA; clone size: NA; J gene: TRBJ2-5; V gene: TRBV25-1; CDR3 protein: CASRGLYNEQYF; CDR3 DNA: TGTGCCAGCAGAGGACTTTACAATGAGCAGTACTTC
D gene: NA; clone size: NA; J gene: TRBJ2-2; V gene: TRBV27; CDR3 protein: CASSAGAITGELFF; CDR3 DNA: TGTGCCAGCAGTGCAGGGGCCATCACCGGGGAGCTGTTTTTT
D gene: TRBD2; clone size: NA; J gene: TRBJ2-1; V gene: TRBV6-1; CDR3 protein: CASSRKSGSSYNEQFF; CDR3 DNA: TGTGCCAGCAGCCGGAAAAGCGGGAGCTCCTACAATGAGCAGTTCTTC
D gene: NA; clone size: NA; J gene: TRBJ2-5; V gene: TRBV27; CDR3 protein: CASSLFSGASQTQYF; CDR3 DNA: TGTGCCAGCAGTTTATTTTCGGGGGCTTCGCAGACCCAGTACTTC
D gene: NA; clone size: few; J gene: TRBJ2-1; V gene: TRBV27; CDR3 protein: CASSRPGTNSINEQFF; CDR3 DNA: TGTGCCAGCAGCCGACCCGGGACAAACTCTATCAATGAGCAGTTCTTC
D gene: NA; clone size: NA; J gene: TRBJ2-5; V gene: TRBV6-1; CDR3 protein: CASSEAAGLAEYF; CDR3 DNA: TGTGCCAGCAGTGAAGCGGCGGGACTGGCGGAGTACTTC
D gene: NA; clone size: medium-sized; J gene: TRBJ2-3; V gene: TRBV27; CDR3 protein: CASIPAPVGQMSTDTQYF; CDR3 DNA: TGTGCCAGCATCCCCGCCCCGGTCGGACAGATGAGCACAGATACGCAGTATTTT
D gene: TRBD2; clone size: once; J gene: TRBJ2-7; V gene: TRBV6-1; CDR3 protein: CASRGTSGEDYEQYF; CDR3 DNA: TGTGCCAGCAGGGGGACTAGCGGGGAGGACTACGAGCAGTACTTC
D gene: TRBD1; clone size: NA; J gene: TRBJ1-6; V gene: TRBV6-6; CDR3 protein: CASSYSGGQGSSPLHF; CDR3 DNA: TGTGCCAGCAGTTACTCGGGTGGACAGGGCAGTTCACCCCTCCACTTT
D gene: TRBD2; clone size: few; J gene: TRBJ2-1; V gene: TRBV6-1; CDR3 protein: CASSGVGGREQFF; CDR3 DNA: TGTGCCAGCAGCGGGGTGGGAGGGCGTGAGCAGTTCTTC
D gene: NA; clone size: once; J gene: TRBJ2-7; V gene: TRBV11-3; CDR3 protein: CASSLEAPDEQYF; CDR3 DNA: TGTGCCAGCAGCTTGGAAGCCCCGGACGAGCAGTACTTC
D gene: NA; clone size: NA; J gene: TRBJ2-2; V gene: TRBV6-8; CDR3 protein: CATQSPLYTGELFF; CDR3 DNA: TGTGCCACCCAGTCGCCGTTATACACCGGGGAGCTGTTTTTT
D gene: NA; clone size: NA; J gene: TRBJ2-1; V gene: TRBV6-1; CDR3 protein: CASSEGRGSYDEQFF; CDR3 DNA: TGTGCCAGCAGTGAAGGCCGGGGTTCCTACGATGAGCAGTTCTTC
D gene: NA; clone size: NA; J gene: TRBJ2-1; V gene: TRBV6-1; CDR3 protein: CASSERDKETQFF; CDR3 DNA: TGTGCCAGCAGTGAACGGGACAAAGAGACCCAGTTCTTC
D gene: NA; clone size: NA; J gene: TRBJ2-7; V gene: TRBV6-1; CDR3 protein: CASSVISGNSYEQYF; CDR3 DNA: TGTGCCAGCAGCGTAATCTCAGGGAATAGCTACGAGCAGTACTTC
D gene: TRBD2; clone size: NA; J gene: TRBJ2-1; V gene: TRBV7-4; CDR3 protein: CASSGREVEQFF; CDR3 DNA: TGTGCCAGCAGTGGACGGGAGGTTGAGCAGTTCTTC
D gene: TRBD1; clone size: NA; J gene: TRBJ1-1; V gene: TRBV7-2; CDR3 protein: CASSLRAGTGGTEAFF; CDR3 DNA: TGTGCCAGCAGCCTAAGGGCCGGGACAGGGGGCACTGAAGCTTTCTTT
D gene: TRBD1; clone size: NA; J gene: TRBJ2-1; V gene: TRBV27; CDR3 protein: CASTGTVGEQFF; CDR3 DNA: TGTGCCAGCACAGGGACAGTTGGAGAGCAGTTCTTC
D gene: TRBD1; clone size: NA; J gene: TRBJ2-3; V gene: TRBV6-1; CDR3 protein: CATPTITGVITDTQYF; CDR3 DNA: TGTGCCACCCCCACGATTACAGGGGTCATCACAGATACGCAGTATTTT
D gene: TRBD2; clone size: NA; J gene: TRBJ2-1; V gene: TRBV5-1; CDR3 protein: CASSLVTGGLGNEQFF; CDR3 DNA: TGCGCCAGCAGCTTGGTGACGGGGGGGCTGGGCAATGAGCAGTTCTTC
D gene: NA; clone size: NA; J gene: TRBJ2-7; V gene: TRBV6-1; CDR3 protein: CASREYRELYEQYF; CDR3 DNA: TGTGCCAGCAGGGAATACCGGGAACTCTACGAGCAGTACTTC
D gene: TRBD2; clone size: many; J gene: TRBJ2-3; V gene: TRBV7-9; CDR3 protein: CASSISGGAGGTDTQYF; CDR3 DNA: TGTGCCAGCAGCATTAGCGGGGGGGCCGGTGGCACAGATACGCAGTATTTT
D gene: NA; clone size: large; J gene: TRBJ2-7; V gene: TRBV10-2; CDR3 protein: CASSETPPPEQYF; CDR3 DNA: TGCGCCAGCAGTGAAACACCTCCCCCCGAGCAGTACTTC
D gene: NA; clone size: few; J gene: TRBJ1-2; V gene: TRBV6-1; CDR3 protein: CASRREANYGYTF; CDR3 DNA: TGTGCCAGCAGACGGGAAGCTAACTATGGCTACACCTTC
D gene: TRBD2; clone size: few; J gene: TRBJ2-1; V gene: TRBV6-1; CDR3 protein: CASSEVHSGGSANEQFF; CDR3 DNA: TGTGCCAGCAGTGAAGTGCATAGCGGGGGGTCAGCTAATGAGCAGTTCTTC
D gene: NA; clone size: NA; J gene: TRBJ2-7; V gene: TRBV27; CDR3 protein: CASLGTLPYEQYF; CDR3 DNA: TGTGCCAGCCTCGGGACTTTACCCTACGAGCAGTACTTC
D gene: TRBD2; clone size: large; J gene: TRBJ2-1; V gene: TRBV7-2; CDR3 protein: CVSSDVAGGLQGETQFF; CDR3 DNA: TGTGTCAGCAGCGACGTAGCGGGAGGGCTTCAAGGAGAGACCCAGTTCTTC
D gene: TRBD1; clone size: many; J gene: TRBJ2-2; V gene: TRBV11-3; CDR3 protein: CASSGRDRKGTGELFF; CDR3 DNA: TGTGCCAGCAGCGGCCGGGACAGGAAGGGCACCGGGGAGCTGTTTTTT
D gene: TRBD2; clone size: NA; J gene: TRBJ2-5; V gene: TRBV7-2; CDR3 protein: CAVSSGRAKETQYF; CDR3 DNA: TGTGCCGTCTCTAGCGGGAGAGCAAAAGAGACCCAGTACTTC